Listed below are T cell receptor beta chains from one sample, sequenced in a study of blood T cell repertoires in COVID-19. Produced via immunoSEQ multiplex PCR; TCRdb's table is partial and in-frame only. The sample lists more than 65,000 clones, almost 85% occurring once. The sample was peripheral blood. These receptors originate from a human donor in a cohort sampled during active COVID-19. The CDR3 runs from the conserved cysteine through the conserved F or W. A D gene is named only where the DNA matches it firmly. Expanded clones get a size class; other rows say once, few or many, or leave the size out.

v_call	d_call	clone_size	j_call	cdr3_nt	cdr3_aa
TRBV7-7	TRBD2	-	TRBJ2-5	TGTGCTAGCAGCTTAAGTCTAGCGGGAGGACAAGAGACCCAGTACTTC	CASSLSLAGGQETQYF
TRBV3-1/TRBV3-2	-	-	TRBJ2-1	TGTGCCGGCCTAGCCCACTACAATGAGCAGTTCTTC	CAGLAHYNEQFF
TRBV7-3	TRBD1	-	TRBJ1-5	TGTGCCAGCAATTTCGACCGGACAGGGATTAGGGGGAATCAGCCCCAGCATTTT	CASNFDRTGIRGNQPQHF
TRBV25-1	-	once	TRBJ2-1	TGTGCCAGCAGTACATCCTCCTACAATGAGCAGTTCTTC	CASSTSSYNEQFF
TRBV21-1	-	-	TRBJ1-4	TGTGCCAGCAGCATCCTAAGGGGGCGAGGTAATGAAAAACTGTTTTTT	CASSILRGRGNEKLFF
TRBV27	TRBD1	few	TRBJ2-7	TGTGCCAGCAGTTTATCGCCCTCGGGACAGGGGAGGTACGAGCAGTACTTC	CASSLSPSGQGRYEQYF
TRBV6-5	TRBD1	-	TRBJ1-1	TGTGCCACCAGCAGGGGGGCGGGCACTGAAGCTTTCTTT	CATSRGAGTEAFF
TRBV7-2	-	-	TRBJ2-5	TGTGCCAGCAGTACTTCAGGGGTCCGAGAGACCCAGTACTTC	CASSTSGVRETQYF
TRBV5-1	-	once	TRBJ2-7	TGCGCCAGCAGCCCGGGTCTAACCTACGAGCAGTACTTC	CASSPGLTYEQYF
TRBV6-5	TRBD1	-	TRBJ1-5	TGTGCCGGACCTCGGACAGGACGGAGCAATCAGCCCCAGCATTTT	CAGPRTGRSNQPQHF
TRBV2	TRBD1	-	TRBJ1-1	TGTGCCAGCCGACAGGGGCAAATGAACACTGAAGCTTTCTTT	CASRQGQMNTEAFF
TRBV10-3	-	-	TRBJ1-2	TGTGCCATCAGTGTGCCCGCGACTAACTATGGCTACACCTTC	CAISVPATNYGYTF
TRBV2	TRBD1	-	TRBJ1-3	TGTGCCAGCACCAGGGGGGCGAACACCATATATTTT	CASTRGANTIYF
TRBV7-6	TRBD1	-	TRBJ2-7	TGTGCCAGCAGCTGGACAGGGGACGAGCAGTACTTC	CASSWTGDEQYF
TRBV19	-	-	TRBJ1-1	TGTGCCAGTAAAGCGGAACGGGGATATTACACTGAAGCTTTCTTT	CASKAERGYYTEAFF
TRBV4-2	TRBD1	-	TRBJ1-1	TGTGCCAGCAGCCAATCGGGGACAGAGAACACTGAAGCTTTCTTT	CASSQSGTENTEAFF
TRBV5-8	TRBD1	-	TRBJ2-5	TGTGCCAGCAATCCGGGACAGGGTATTTGGGAGACCCAGTACTTC	CASNPGQGIWETQYF
TRBV11-2	TRBD1	-	TRBJ1-2	TGTGCCAGCAGCCCCAGGGGTACAGGGGTCATTAACTATGGCTACACCTTC	CASSPRGTGVINYGYTF
TRBV2	-	-	TRBJ1-4	TGTGCCAGCAGATTCAGCGACAGCCGAAAACTGTTTTTT	CASRFSDSRKLFF
TRBV3-1/TRBV3-2	TRBD2	-	TRBJ2-5	TGTGCCAGCAGCCAAGCCCGGGGTAGCGGGGTTCCAGAGACCCAGTACTTC	CASSQARGSGVPETQYF
TRBV30	TRBD1	-	TRBJ2-5	TGTGCCTGGATACGACAGGGGTCCCAAGAGACCCAGTACTTC	CAWIRQGSQETQYF
TRBV10-3	TRBD2	-	TRBJ2-7	TGTGCCATCAGAACTAGCGGGGCGAGCTCCTACGAGCAGTACTTC	CAIRTSGASSYEQYF
TRBV19	TRBD1	-	TRBJ2-3	TGTGCCAGTACCCCGGACAGGGCCTTGAAAGTTACGCAGTATTTT	CASTPDRALKVTQYF
TRBV7-6	TRBD1	few	TRBJ1-5	TGTGCCAGCAGCTACAGGGGCCGCGGCAATCAGCCCCAGCATTTT	CASSYRGRGNQPQHF
TRBV18	TRBD1	-	TRBJ2-3	TGTGCCAGCTCACGTCCCGGGACAGGGGGCCCATCCACAGATACGCAGTATTTT	CASSRPGTGGPSTDTQYF
TRBV7-9	-	-	TRBJ1-1	TGTGCCAGCAGCGGTCGGGGTAACACTGAAGCTTTCTTT	CASSGRGNTEAFF
TRBV4-1	-	-	TRBJ1-2	TGCGCCAGCAGCCAAGTCCCAGGAGGGAACTATGGCTACACCTTC	CASSQVPGGNYGYTF
TRBV29-1	-	few	TRBJ1-5	TGCAGCTCAAAAGAGGGTGAACAGCCCCAGCATTTT	CSSKEGEQPQHF
TRBV4-2	-	-	TRBJ2-5	TGTGCCAGCAGCCGAGTCGGGGTCCAAGAGACCCAGTACTTC	CASSRVGVQETQYF
TRBV7-9	-	-	TRBJ1-2	TGTGCCAGCAGCTTGATCGGGAATCAAGATGGCTACACCTTC	CASSLIGNQDGYTF
TRBV5-8	-	-	TRBJ1-2	TGTGCCAGCAGCTTACCGGGCGGAGGAAGATATGGCTACACCTTC	CASSLPGGGRYGYTF
TRBV2	-	-	TRBJ1-1	TGTGCCAGCAGTCAACAGGGCACTGAAGCTTTCTTT	CASSQQGTEAFF
TRBV6-1	-	-	TRBJ1-6	TGTGCCAGCAGTGAAGGGAGGGGTTTTTCACCCCTCCACTTT	CASSEGRGFSPLHF
TRBV27	TRBD1	-	TRBJ1-5	TGTGCCAGCAGTTTATCGGGACAGAGCAATCAGCCCCAGCATTTT	CASSLSGQSNQPQHF
TRBV5-1	-	once	TRBJ2-5	TGCGCCAGCACCAGGGGAAGCGAGACCCAGTACTTC	CASTRGSETQYF
TRBV6-5	TRBD2	-	TRBJ2-7	TGTGCCAGCCCCGGGGGGGGCTGGGAGCAGTACTTC	CASPGGGWEQYF
TRBV4-2	-	-	TRBJ1-4	TGTGCCAGCAGCCAAGAACCGAGTAATGAAAAACTGTTTTTT	CASSQEPSNEKLFF
TRBV5-4	TRBD1	-	TRBJ1-6	TGTGCCAGCAGCCCGGGACAGGTGCATAATTCACCCCTCCACTTT	CASSPGQVHNSPLHF
TRBV10-3	-	-	TRBJ2-7	TGTGCCATACAAGCTACGGGACAAGGCTACGAGCAGTACTTC	CAIQATGQGYEQYF
TRBV4-1	-	-	TRBJ1-4	TGCGCCAGCAGCCGACAAATTGGCCGGGGGGCAGGTGAAAAACTGTTTTTT	CASSRQIGRGAGEKLFF
TRBV7-3	TRBD1	-	TRBJ1-2	TGTGCCAGCAGCGTAACAGGGGGCTTTGGCTACACCTTC	CASSVTGGFGYTF
TRBV6-2/TRBV6-3	-	-	TRBJ2-7	TGTGCCAGCAGTTACCCCGGACTCTACGAGCAGTACTTC	CASSYPGLYEQYF
TRBV3-1/TRBV3-2	-	once	TRBJ1-4	TGTGCCAGCAGCCAAGCTGGCGGGGGTGCAACTAATGAAAAACTGTTTTTT	CASSQAGGGATNEKLFF
TRBV7-7	TRBD2	-	TRBJ2-3	TGTGCTAGCAGCTCCGGCGGGGGTGAAGATACGCAGTATTTT	CASSSGGGEDTQYF
TRBV20-1	TRBD1	-	TRBJ2-7	TGCAGTGCTAGTCCGACAGGGGCCTACGAGCAGTACTTC	CSASPTGAYEQYF
TRBV6-5	-	-	TRBJ2-2	TGTGCCAGCAGGGGGGGGCTCACCGGGGAGCTGTTTTTT	CASRGGLTGELFF
TRBV18	TRBD1	-	TRBJ1-2	TGTGCCAGCTCACCGCAGAGGGGGGACAGGACCTATGTCTATGGCTACACCTTC	CASSPQRGDRTYVYGYTF
TRBV5-1	-	once	TRBJ1-6	TGCGCCAGCAGCGAAGGGGTGAACTCACCCCTCCACTTT	CASSEGVNSPLHF
TRBV5-1	TRBD1	-	TRBJ1-2	TGCGCCAGCAGCCCACAGGGGGATGGCTACACCTTC	CASSPQGDGYTF
TRBV6-1	TRBD1	once	TRBJ1-3	TGTGCCAGCAGTGAAAGGGGGCTCGGAAACACCATATATTTT	CASSERGLGNTIYF